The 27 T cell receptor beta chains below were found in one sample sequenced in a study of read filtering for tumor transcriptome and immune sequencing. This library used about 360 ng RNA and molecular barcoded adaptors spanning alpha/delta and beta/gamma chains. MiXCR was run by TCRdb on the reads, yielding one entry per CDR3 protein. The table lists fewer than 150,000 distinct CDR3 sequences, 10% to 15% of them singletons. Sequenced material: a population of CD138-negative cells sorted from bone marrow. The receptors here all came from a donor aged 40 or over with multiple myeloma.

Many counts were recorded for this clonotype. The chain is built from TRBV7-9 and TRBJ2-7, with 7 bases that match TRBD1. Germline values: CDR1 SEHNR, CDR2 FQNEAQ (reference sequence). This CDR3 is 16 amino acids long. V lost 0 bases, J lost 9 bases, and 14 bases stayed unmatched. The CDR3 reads CASSLAQGQFVERQYF. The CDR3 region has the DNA TGTGCCAGCAGCTTAGCTCAGGGACAGTTTGTCGAACGGCAGTACTTC.

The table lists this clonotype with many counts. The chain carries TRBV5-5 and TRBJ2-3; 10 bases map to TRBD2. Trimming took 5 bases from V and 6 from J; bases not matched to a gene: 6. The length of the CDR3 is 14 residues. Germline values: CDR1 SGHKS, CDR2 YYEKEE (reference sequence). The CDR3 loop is CASRSGLATDTQYF. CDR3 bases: TGTGCCAGCAGGTCGGGACTAGCGACGGATACGCAGTATTTT. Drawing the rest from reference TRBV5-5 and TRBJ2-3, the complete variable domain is DAGVTQSPTHLIKTRGQQVTLRCSPISGHKSVSWYQQVLGQGPQFIFQYYEKEERGRGNFPDRFSARQFPNYSSELNVNALLLGDSALYLCASRSGLATDTQYFGPGTRLTVL.

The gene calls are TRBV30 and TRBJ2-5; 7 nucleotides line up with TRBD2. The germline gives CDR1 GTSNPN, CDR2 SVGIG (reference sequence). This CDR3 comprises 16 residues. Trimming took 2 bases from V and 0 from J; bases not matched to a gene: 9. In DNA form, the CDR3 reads TGTGCCTGGAGTAGCGGGAAGGGGACGTACCAAGAGACCCAGTACTTC. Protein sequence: CAWSSGKGTYQETQYF.

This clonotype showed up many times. The CDR3 here is CASSEYVGRPQHF. The DNA of the CDR3 is TGTGCCAGCAGTGAATATGTTGGCCGGCCCCAGCATTTT. The rearrangement links TRBV25-1 to TRBJ1-5, with unresolved D. Deletions cut 0 bases from V and 9 bases from J, with 9 bases between. Germline CDR1 reads MGHDK; CDR2 reads SYGVNS. The CDR3 runs 13 residues.

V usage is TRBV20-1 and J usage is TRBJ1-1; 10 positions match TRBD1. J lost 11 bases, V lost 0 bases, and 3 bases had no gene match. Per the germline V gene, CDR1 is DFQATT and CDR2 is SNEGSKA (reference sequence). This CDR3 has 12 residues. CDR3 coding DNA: TGCAGTGCTAGAGAGGACAGGGGGGCCGCTTTCTTT. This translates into CSAREDRGAAFF.

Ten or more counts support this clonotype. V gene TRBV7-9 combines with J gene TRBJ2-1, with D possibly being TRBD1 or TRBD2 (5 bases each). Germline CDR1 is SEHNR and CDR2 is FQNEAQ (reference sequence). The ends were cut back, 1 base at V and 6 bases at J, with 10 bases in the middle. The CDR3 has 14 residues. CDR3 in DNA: TGTGCCAGCAGCTTAGGTGGGGGATTCAATGAGCAGTTCTTC. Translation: CASSLGGGFNEQFF.

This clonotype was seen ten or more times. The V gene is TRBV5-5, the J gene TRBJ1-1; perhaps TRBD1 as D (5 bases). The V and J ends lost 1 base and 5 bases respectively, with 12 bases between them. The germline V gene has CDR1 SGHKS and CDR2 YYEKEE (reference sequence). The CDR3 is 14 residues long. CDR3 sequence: CASSLFTGETEAFF. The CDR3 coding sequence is TGTGCCAGCAGCTTGTTTACAGGAGAAACTGAAGCTTTCTTT.

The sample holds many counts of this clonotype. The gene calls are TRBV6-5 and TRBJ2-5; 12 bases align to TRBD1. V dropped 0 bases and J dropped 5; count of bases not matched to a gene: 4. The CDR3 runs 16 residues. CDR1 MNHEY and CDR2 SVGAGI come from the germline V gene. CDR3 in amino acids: CASSYSRDRGRETQYF. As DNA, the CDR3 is TGTGCCAGCAGTTACTCCCGGGACAGGGGGCGTGAGACCCAGTACTTC.

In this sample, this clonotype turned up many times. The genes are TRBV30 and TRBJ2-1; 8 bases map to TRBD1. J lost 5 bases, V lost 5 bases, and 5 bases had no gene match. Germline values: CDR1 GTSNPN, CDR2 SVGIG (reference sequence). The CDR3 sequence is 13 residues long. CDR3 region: CAWRQGTNNEQFF. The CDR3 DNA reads TGTGCCTGGCGACAGGGGACCAACAATGAGCAGTTCTTC.

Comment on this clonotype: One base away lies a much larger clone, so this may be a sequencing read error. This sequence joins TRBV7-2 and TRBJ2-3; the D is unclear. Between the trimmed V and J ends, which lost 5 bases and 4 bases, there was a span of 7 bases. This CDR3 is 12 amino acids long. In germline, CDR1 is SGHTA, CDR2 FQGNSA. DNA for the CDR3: TGTGCCAGCAGCACCCGCGCAGATACGCAGTATTTT. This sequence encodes CASSTRADTQYF.

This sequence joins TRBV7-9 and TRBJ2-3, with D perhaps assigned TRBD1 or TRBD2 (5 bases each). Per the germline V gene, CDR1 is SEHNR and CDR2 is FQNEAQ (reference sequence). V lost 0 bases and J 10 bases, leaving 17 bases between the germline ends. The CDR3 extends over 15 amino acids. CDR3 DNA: TGTGCCAGCAGCTTAGCGCCTAAGGGACCTAGGGCGCAGTATTTT. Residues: CASSLAPKGPRAQYF.

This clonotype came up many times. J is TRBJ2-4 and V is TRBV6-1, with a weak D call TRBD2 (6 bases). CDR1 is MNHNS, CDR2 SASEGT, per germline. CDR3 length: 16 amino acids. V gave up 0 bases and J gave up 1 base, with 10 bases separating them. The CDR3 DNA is TGTGCCAGCAGTGAAGCGGGAGGAGGGGCCAAAAACATTCAGTACTTC. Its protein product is CASSEAGGGAKNIQYF.

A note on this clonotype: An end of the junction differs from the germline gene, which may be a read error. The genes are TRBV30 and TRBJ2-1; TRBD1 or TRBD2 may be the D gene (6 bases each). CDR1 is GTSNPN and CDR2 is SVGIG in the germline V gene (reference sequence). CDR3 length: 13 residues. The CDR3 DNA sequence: TGTGCCTGGAGTGGGCGGCGGGACAATGAGCAGCTCTTC. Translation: CAWSGRRDNEQLF.

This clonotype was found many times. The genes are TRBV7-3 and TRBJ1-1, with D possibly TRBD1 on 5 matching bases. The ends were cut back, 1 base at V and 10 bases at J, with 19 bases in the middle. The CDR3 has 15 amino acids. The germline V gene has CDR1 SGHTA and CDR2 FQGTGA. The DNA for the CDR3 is TGTGCCAGCAGCTTAAACGGGGACCGAGGGAATGTAGCTTTCTTT. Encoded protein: CASSLNGDRGNVAFF.

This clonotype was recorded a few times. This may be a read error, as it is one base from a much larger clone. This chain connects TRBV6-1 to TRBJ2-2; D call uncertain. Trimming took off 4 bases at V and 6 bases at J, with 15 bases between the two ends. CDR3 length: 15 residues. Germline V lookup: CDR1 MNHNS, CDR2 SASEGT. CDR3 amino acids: CASSGRMGFAGELFF. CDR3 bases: TGTGCCAGCAGTGGAAGGATGGGTTTCGCCGGGGAGCTGTTTTTT.

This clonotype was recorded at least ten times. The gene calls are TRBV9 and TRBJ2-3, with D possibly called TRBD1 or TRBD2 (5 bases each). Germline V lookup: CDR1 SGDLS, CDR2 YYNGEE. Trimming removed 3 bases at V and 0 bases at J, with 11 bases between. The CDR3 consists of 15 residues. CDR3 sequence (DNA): TGTGCCAGCAGCGGTTCCGGGACCAGCACAGATACGCAGTATTTT. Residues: CASSGSGTSTDTQYF. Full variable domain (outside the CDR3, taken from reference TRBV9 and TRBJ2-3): DSGVTQTPKHLITATGQRVTLRCSPRSGDLSVYWYQQSLDQGLQFLIQYYNGEERAKGNILERFSAQQFPDLHSELNLSSLELGDSALYFCASSGSGTSTDTQYFGPGTRLTVL.

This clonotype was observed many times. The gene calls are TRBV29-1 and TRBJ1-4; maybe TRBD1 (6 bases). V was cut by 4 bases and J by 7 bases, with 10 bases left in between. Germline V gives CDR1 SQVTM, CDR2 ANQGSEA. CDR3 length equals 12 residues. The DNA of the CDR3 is TGCAGCGTTGTCGGACAGTCTGAAAAACTGTTTTTT. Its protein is CSVVGQSEKLFF. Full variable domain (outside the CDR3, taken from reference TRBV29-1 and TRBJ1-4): SAVISQKPSRDICQRGTSLTIQCQVDSQVTMMFWYRQQPGQSLTLIATANQGSEATYESGFVIDKFPISRPNLTFSTLTVSNMSPEDSSIYLCSVVGQSEKLFFGSGTQLSVL.

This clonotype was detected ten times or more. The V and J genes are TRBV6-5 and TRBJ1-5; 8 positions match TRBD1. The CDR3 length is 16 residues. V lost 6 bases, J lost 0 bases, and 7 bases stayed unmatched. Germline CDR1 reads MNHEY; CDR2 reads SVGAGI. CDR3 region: CASRERTGYSNQPQHF. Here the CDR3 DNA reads TGTGCCAGCAGGGAAAGGACAGGGTATAGCAATCAGCCCCAGCATTTT.

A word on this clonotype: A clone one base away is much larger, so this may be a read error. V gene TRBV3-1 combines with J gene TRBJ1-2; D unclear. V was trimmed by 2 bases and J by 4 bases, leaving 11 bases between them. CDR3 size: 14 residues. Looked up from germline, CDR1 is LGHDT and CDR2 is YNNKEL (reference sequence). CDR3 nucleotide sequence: TGTGCCAGCAGCCAAATGTCAGAAATCTATGGCTACACCTTC. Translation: CASSQMSEIYGYTF.

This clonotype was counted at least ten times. The CDR3 DNA follows: TGCGCCAGCAGCTTCCGGGGGCTGTTCTCCAATGAGCAGTTCTTC. As protein: CASSFRGLFSNEQFF. This chain links TRBV5-1 with TRBJ2-1; D is possibly TRBD1 or TRBD2 (6 bases each). The ends were cut back, 2 bases at V and 6 bases at J, with 15 bases in the middle. CDR1 is SGHRS and CDR2 is YFSETQ in the germline V gene. This CDR3 is 15 amino acids long. The entire variable domain, with the rest obtained from reference TRBV5-1 and TRBJ2-1, is as follows: KAGVTQTPRYLIKTRGQQVTLSCSPISGHRSVSWYQQTPGQGLQFLFEYFSETQRNKGNFPGRFSGRQFSNSRSEMNVSTLELGDSALYLCASSFRGLFSNEQFFGPGTRLTVL.

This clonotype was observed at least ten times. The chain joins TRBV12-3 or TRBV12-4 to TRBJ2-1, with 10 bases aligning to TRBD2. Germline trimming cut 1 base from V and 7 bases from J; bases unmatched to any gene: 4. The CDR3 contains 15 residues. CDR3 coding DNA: TGTGCCAGCAGTTTAGAGCGGGAGGGCCGGAATGAGCAGTTCTTC. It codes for CASSLEREGRNEQFF.

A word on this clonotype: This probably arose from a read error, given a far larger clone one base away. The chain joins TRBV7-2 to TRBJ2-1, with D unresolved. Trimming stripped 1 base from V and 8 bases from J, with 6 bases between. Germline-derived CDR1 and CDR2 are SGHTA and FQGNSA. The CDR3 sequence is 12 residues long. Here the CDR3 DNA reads TGTGCCAGCAGCTTAGGAATTCATGAGCAGTTCTTC. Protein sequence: CASSLGIHEQFF.

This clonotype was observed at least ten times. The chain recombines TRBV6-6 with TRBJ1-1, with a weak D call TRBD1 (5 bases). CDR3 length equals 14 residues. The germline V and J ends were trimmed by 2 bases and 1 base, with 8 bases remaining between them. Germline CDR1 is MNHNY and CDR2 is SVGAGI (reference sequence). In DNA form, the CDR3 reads TGTGCCAGCAGTTACACAGGCTCGAACACTGAAGCTTTCTTT. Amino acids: CASSYTGSNTEAFF.

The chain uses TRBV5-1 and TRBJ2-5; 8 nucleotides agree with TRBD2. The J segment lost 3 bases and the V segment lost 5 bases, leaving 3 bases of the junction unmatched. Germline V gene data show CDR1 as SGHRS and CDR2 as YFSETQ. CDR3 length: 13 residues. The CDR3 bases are TGCGCCAGCAGTAGCGGGGCGAAAGAGACCCAGTACTTC. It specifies CASSSGAKETQYF.

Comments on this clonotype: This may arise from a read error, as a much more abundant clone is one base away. The DNA for the CDR3 is TGTGCCAGTAGTAAACGGGACGGGGAGCAGATCTTC. Protein: CASSKRDGEQIF. The chain links TRBV19 to TRBJ2-1; D tentatively fits TRBD1 or TRBD2 (5 bases each). Germline CDR1 reads LNHDA; CDR2 reads SQIVND (reference sequence). The CDR3 spans 12 residues.

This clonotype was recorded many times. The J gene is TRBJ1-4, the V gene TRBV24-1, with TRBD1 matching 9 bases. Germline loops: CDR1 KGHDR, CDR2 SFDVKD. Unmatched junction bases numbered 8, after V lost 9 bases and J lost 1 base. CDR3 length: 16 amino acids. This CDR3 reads CATPRGQGLTNEKLFF. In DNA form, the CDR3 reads TGTGCCACCCCGCGGGGACAGGGACTAACTAATGAAAAACTGTTTTTT.

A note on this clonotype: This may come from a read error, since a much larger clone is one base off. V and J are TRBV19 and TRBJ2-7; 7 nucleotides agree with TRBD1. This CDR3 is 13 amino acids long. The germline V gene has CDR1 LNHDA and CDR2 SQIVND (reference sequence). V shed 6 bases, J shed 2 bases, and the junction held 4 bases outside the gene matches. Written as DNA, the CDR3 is TGTGCCAGTAGGGGACAGAGCCCCTACGAGCAGTACTTC. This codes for CASRGQSPYEQYF.